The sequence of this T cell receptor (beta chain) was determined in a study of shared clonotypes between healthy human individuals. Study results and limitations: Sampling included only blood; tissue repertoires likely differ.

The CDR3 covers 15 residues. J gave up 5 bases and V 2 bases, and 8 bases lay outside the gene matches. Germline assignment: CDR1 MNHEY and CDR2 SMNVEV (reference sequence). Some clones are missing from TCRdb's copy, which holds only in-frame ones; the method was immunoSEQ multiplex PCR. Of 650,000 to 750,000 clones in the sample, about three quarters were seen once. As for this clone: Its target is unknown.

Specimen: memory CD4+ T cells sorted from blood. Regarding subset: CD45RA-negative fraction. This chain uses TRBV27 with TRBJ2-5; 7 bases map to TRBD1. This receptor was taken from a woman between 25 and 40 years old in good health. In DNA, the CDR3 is TGTGCCAGCAGTTTAAGCCGACAGGGTGGCGAGACCCAGTACTTC. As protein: CASSLSRQGGETQYF.